This paragraph reports one T cell receptor beta chain. In the original processing: Amplifying reference gene primers gave estimates of nucleated cell counts. Sequencing was performed with immunoSEQ multiplex PCR; in TCRdb, only in-frame clones are kept and a portion is missing. That table gives V, J and clone size, and the DNA gave D and trimming. The sample carries roughly 100,000 clones, 75% to 95% recorded once. This entry comes from a study of blood T cell repertoires in COVID-19. About the study: COVID-19 samples, acute and convalescent, were from the United States, Italy and Spain. Sources were T cells, B-cell-depleted T cells, or PBMCs; the material itself was cDNA or gDNA.

The clonotype comes from a man between 18 and 35 years old with acute or convalescent COVID-19. Input material: peripheral blood.

The CDR3 protein is CASSPRTGTGNTIYF. CDR3 coding DNA: TGCGCCAGCAGCCCCCGGACAGGGACTGGAAACACCATATATTTT. The gene calls are TRBV4-1 and TRBJ1-3, with 8 bases that match TRBD1. Germline V CDR1 and CDR2: MGHRA, YSYEKL. Trimming removed 4 bases from V and 2 bases from J; junction bases left unmatched: 4. This CDR3 has 15 amino acids.